This T cell receptor beta chain stems from a study of T cells in Graves' hyperthyroidism and ophthalmopathy. Study conclusions and caveats: Blood also held most thyroid clonotypes expanded beyond 0.001. Ophthalmopathy was separated from stable hyperthyroidism by a 13 V-J model.

There are 13 residues in the CDR3. This clonotype was seen just once. As yet, its antigen is unknown. Any patient presenting with uncontrolled infection, other autoimmune disease, pregnancy or lactation was left out. Based on clinical symptoms, serum thyroxine and TRAb, thyroid ultrasound and orbital computed tomography, diagnoses were reached. Researchers took RNA transcripts and amplified the TCR beta CDR3 regions from them. The HTBI set primed first-round TCR CDR3 RT-PCR. TCRdb fed the multiplex PCR reads into MiXCR, producing one record per CDR3 protein. The sample lists about 570,000 distinct CDR3 sequences; around 46% were seen once.

The receptor was derived from an adult woman with Graves' disease, either hyperthyroidism or ophthalmopathy (not recorded which). V is TRBV12-3 or TRBV12-4 and J is TRBJ2-3; perhaps D is TRBD1 or TRBD2 (7 bases each). The sample comprised peripheral blood or thyroid tissue (not recorded which). In DNA, the CDR3 is TGTGCTTCGACAGGGAGGGTAGGAGATACGCAGTATTTT. Its protein product is CASTGRVGDTQYF.